This TCR beta chain was obtained from a study of naive and memory T cell subsets. Study-wide points: A few larger clonotypes appeared in naive repertoires, especially CD8, possibly memory cells re-expressing CD45RA.

The germline CDR1 and CDR2 sequences are MNHEY and SMNVEV (reference sequence). The V and J ends lost 10 bases and 4 bases respectively, with 14 bases between them. This CDR3 contains 12 residues. A word on this clonotype: Its matching antigen is unknown.

Both TRBC1 and TRBC2 were covered by a beta constant-region primer of two equimolar oligonucleotides. Nested alpha and beta constant-region primers with the SP2 primer drove four PCR rounds on ligated cDNA. A 12-nucleotide UMI and the SP2 primer were added to the cDNA 3' end by oligonucleotide ligation. MiXCR was run by TCRdb on the UMI-ligation and nested PCR reads, yielding one entry per CDR3 protein. The sample lists fewer than 150,000 distinct CDR3 sequences; approximately 21% were seen once. The sequenced material came from naive CD8+ T cells from blood. The sequence was obtained from a human donor in good health. This chain links TRBV27 with TRBJ2-7; tentatively, D is TRBD1 or TRBD2 (5 bases each). The CDR3 region is CATGAGLYEQYF. CDR3 nucleotide sequence: TGTGCCACCGGGGCAGGGTTGTACGAGCAGTACTTC.